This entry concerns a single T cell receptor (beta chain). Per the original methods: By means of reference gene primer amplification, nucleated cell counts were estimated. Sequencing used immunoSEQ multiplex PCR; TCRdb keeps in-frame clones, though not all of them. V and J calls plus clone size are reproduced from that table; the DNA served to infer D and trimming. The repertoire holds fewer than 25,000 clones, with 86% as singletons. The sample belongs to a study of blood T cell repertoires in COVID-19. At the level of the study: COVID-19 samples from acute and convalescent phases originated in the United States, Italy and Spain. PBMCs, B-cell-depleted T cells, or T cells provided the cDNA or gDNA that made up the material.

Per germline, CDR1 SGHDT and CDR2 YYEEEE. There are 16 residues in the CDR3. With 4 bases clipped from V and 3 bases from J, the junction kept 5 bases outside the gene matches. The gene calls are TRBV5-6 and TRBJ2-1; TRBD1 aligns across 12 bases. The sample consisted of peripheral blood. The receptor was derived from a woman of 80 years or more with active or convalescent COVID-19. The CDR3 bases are TGTGCCAGCAGCCGGGACAGGGGGCTTATCTACAATGAGCAGTTCTTC. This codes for CASSRDRGLIYNEQFF.